This TCR beta chain was recovered during a study of blood T cells in healthy people across ages. Study findings and constraints: There was a strong correlation between TCR beta diversity and naive T cell percentage. Naive CD4+ cells and diversity were both higher in long-lived donors than in aged donors.

The CDR3 runs to 15 residues. The V gene end was trimmed by 4 bases and the J gene end by 0 bases; junction bases not matched to a gene: 5. CDR1 and CDR2 (germline): SGHTA, FQGNSA. Note on this clonotype: Its antigen remains unknown.

Then a second PCR, running roughly 7 to 12 cycles, was carried out with a sample-barcoded 5' primer and a J-beta primer mix. Each CDR3 protein gets one entry after TCRdb re-called the 5' RACE reads with MiXCR. Of about 1.1 million distinct CDR3 sequences in the sample, around two fifths were seen once. The sequenced material came from blood. V usage is TRBV7-2 and J usage is TRBJ1-1; 7 bases align to TRBD1. The receptor was isolated from a man aged 18 to 30 in good health. CDR3 loop: CASSWQTGLNTEAFF. The CDR3 coding sequence is TGTGCCAGCAGCTGGCAGACAGGGCTGAACACTGAAGCTTTCTTT.